The 6 T cell receptor beta chains given below trace back to one sample, sequenced in a study of blood T cell repertoires in COVID-19 (dated by TCRdb to about 2020). The library was built by means of the immunoSEQ multiplex PCR assay. TCRdb took this table from immuneACCESS and kept in-frame rearrangements with V and J called. Such tables lack part of the clones; where checked against another copy, unresolved V genes explain under half of the gap, and the rest is unexplained. The sample table records around 50,000 clones; roughly 90% of these occur just once. About 2% of the sample rests with the top ten. The material sequenced was peripheral blood. Receptors were obtained from a human donor in a cohort sampled during active COVID-19.

This chain joins TRBV4-1 and TRBJ1-4; the D gene is possibly TRBD1 (5 bases). V dropped 6 bases and J dropped 4 bases, with 18 bases sitting between them. Germline CDR1 and CDR2: MGHRA and YSYEKL. The CDR3 is 16 amino acids. The CDR3 DNA sequence: TGCGCCAGCAGGTACTCCGCCTCGCAGGGTAATGAAAAACTGTTTTTT. Amino acids: CASRYSASQGNEKLFF.

The CDR3 loop is CATSDKRVAGELFF. The DNA for the CDR3 is TGTGCCACCAGTGATAAAAGAGTGGCCGGGGAGCTGTTTTTT. The chain is built from TRBV24-1 and TRBJ2-2; D gene uncertain. V shed 3 bases and J shed 6 bases, with 10 bases lying between them. The germline CDR1 and CDR2 sequences are KGHDR and SFDVKD. The CDR3 has 14 amino acids.

This chain links TRBV6-6 with TRBJ1-4; D is unclear. V dropped 2 bases and J dropped 8 bases, with 6 bases sitting between them. CDR1 MNHNY and CDR2 SVGAGI come from the germline V gene (reference sequence). This CDR3 has 12 amino acids. The CDR3 loop is CASSYVEEKLFF. The CDR3 region has the DNA TGTGCCAGCAGTTACGTGGAGGAAAAACTGTTTTTT.

The V gene is TRBV28, the J gene TRBJ1-4; D uncertain. Germline CDR1 MDHEN, CDR2 SYDVKM. The CDR3 loop spans 15 amino acids. V dropped 6 bases and J dropped 0 bases, with 11 bases sitting between them. The CDR3 DNA reads TGTGCCAGCAGCCAAACCGGTGCAACTAATGAAAAACTGTTTTTT. Translated: CASSQTGATNEKLFF.

The rearrangement joins TRBV6-5 to TRBJ2-7; possibly TRBD2 for D (5 bases). CDR3 length equals 13 residues. V dropped 6 bases and J dropped 6 bases, with 15 bases sitting between them. The germline V gene encodes CDR1 MNHEY and CDR2 SVGAGI. In DNA, the CDR3 is TGTGCCAGCAGCTTCAGTGAAGGGAGCGAGCAGTACTTC. It codes for CASSFSEGSEQYF.

This chain connects TRBV27 to TRBJ1-1; 7 nucleotides align to TRBD1. V lost 8 bases to trimming and J lost 11 bases; unmatched junction nucleotides: 11. The CDR3 loop spans 12 amino acids. Germline V gives CDR1 MNHEY, CDR2 SMNVEV (reference sequence). The CDR3 coding sequence is TGTGCCAGCGGAATACCAGGGGGGTTGGCTTTCTTT. This translates into CASGIPGGLAFF.